These T cell receptor beta chains were read from a single sample in a study of blood T cell repertoires in COVID-19. The data were produced by immunoSEQ multiplex PCR, yet TCRdb's version contains in-frame clones alone and is incomplete. The data contain about 200,000 clones, about 87% of them seen just once; the ten biggest clones take up 1.2%. Sequenced sample: PBMCs or T cells enriched from blood (not recorded which). All receptors come from a man younger than 40 who had recovered from COVID-19. The CDR3 runs from the conserved cysteine through the conserved F or W. The order of the fields is clone size, V gene, D gene, CDR3 length, J gene, CDR3 protein, CDR3 DNA. A D gene is named only where the DNA matches it firmly. Expanded clones get a size class; other rows say once, few or many, or leave the size out.

size: -
V: TRBV5-6
D: TRBD1
length: 17
J: TRBJ1-4
CDR3: CASSLGLGQDANEKLFF
DNA: TGTGCCAGCAGCTTGGGCCTAGGACAGGATGCAAATGAAAAACTGTTTTTT

size: -
V: TRBV12-3/TRBV12-4
D: -
length: 12
J: TRBJ1-2
CDR3: CASSPGHAGYTF
DNA: TGTGCCAGCAGCCCTGGACATGCTGGCTACACCTTC

size: -
V: TRBV10-2
D: TRBD2
length: 16
J: TRBJ2-1
CDR3: CASTGTSGSSYNEQFF
DNA: TGCGCCAGCACCGGGACTAGCGGGAGCTCCTACAATGAGCAGTTCTTC

size: -
V: TRBV7-2
D: TRBD2
length: 14
J: TRBJ2-1
CDR3: CASSRLAGRNEQFF
DNA: TGTGCCAGCAGTCGACTAGCGGGTCGCAATGAGCAGTTCTTC

size: -
V: TRBV2
D: TRBD1
length: 19
J: TRBJ1-1
CDR3: CASSEPKPKDRGHRVEAFF
DNA: TGTGCCAGCAGTGAACCGAAGCCCAAGGACAGGGGGCATAGGGTTGAAGCTTTCTTT

size: -
V: TRBV18
D: TRBD2
length: 16
J: TRBJ2-3
CDR3: CASSPTASGGTDTQYF
DNA: TGTGCCAGCTCACCTACGGCTAGCGGGGGCACAGATACGCAGTATTTT

size: -
V: TRBV18
D: TRBD2
length: 17
J: TRBJ2-1
CDR3: CASSPQVLAGLSNEQFF
DNA: TGTGCCAGCTCACCACAGGTTCTAGCGGGGTTGAGCAATGAGCAGTTCTTC

size: -
V: TRBV4-1
D: TRBD1
length: 15
J: TRBJ1-4
CDR3: CASRDDRGSKEKLFF
DNA: TGCGCCAGCAGGGACGACAGGGGTTCAAAGGAAAAACTGTTTTTT

size: -
V: TRBV18
D: TRBD2
length: 15
J: TRBJ2-2
CDR3: CASSRGTMNTGELFF
DNA: TGTGCCAGCTCCCGAGGGACTATGAACACCGGGGAGCTGTTTTTT

size: -
V: TRBV7-9
D: -
length: 12
J: TRBJ1-5
CDR3: CASSSIGQPQHF
DNA: TGTGCCAGCAGTTCTATCGGGCAGCCCCAGCATTTT

size: -
V: TRBV7-9
D: -
length: 15
J: TRBJ1-5
CDR3: CASSLSSNIDQPQHF
DNA: TGTGCCAGCAGCTTATCATCCAATATAGATCAGCCCCAGCATTTT

size: -
V: TRBV19
D: -
length: 15
J: TRBJ1-4
CDR3: CASSPSTATNEKLFF
DNA: TGTGCCAGTAGTCCGTCGACAGCAACTAATGAAAAACTGTTTTTT

size: -
V: TRBV28
D: -
length: 16
J: TRBJ2-2
CDR3: CASSRLDSLNTGELFF
DNA: TGTGCCAGCAGTCGCCTAGACAGCCTGAACACCGGGGAGCTGTTTTTT

size: -
V: TRBV27
D: TRBD2
length: 16
J: TRBJ2-3
CDR3: CASSPSSGELTDTQYF
DNA: TGTGCCAGCAGTCCCTCTAGCGGGGAGCTCACAGATACGCAGTATTTT

size: -
V: TRBV18
D: -
length: 15
J: TRBJ1-6
CDR3: CASSPDRGEGSPLHF
DNA: TGTGCCAGCTCACCAGACAGAGGGGAGGGTTCACCCCTCCACTTT

size: -
V: TRBV5-8
D: TRBD2
length: 16
J: TRBJ2-5
CDR3: CASSRGLAGGRETQYF
DNA: TGTGCCAGCAGCCGCGGACTAGCGGGGGGTCGAGAGACCCAGTACTTC

size: -
V: TRBV28
D: TRBD2
length: 17
J: TRBJ2-7
CDR3: CASSLSCREGKSYEQYF
DNA: TGTGCCAGCAGTTTATCATGTAGGGAGGGTAAATCCTACGAGCAGTACTTC

size: -
V: TRBV19
D: TRBD1
length: 15
J: TRBJ1-6
CDR3: CASSPTTGHNSPLHF
DNA: TGTGCCAGTAGTCCCACGACAGGGCATAATTCACCCCTCCACTTT

size: -
V: TRBV11-2
D: TRBD2
length: 17
J: TRBJ2-7
CDR3: CASSLSSGGTPSYEQYF
DNA: TGTGCCAGCAGCCTATCTAGCGGGGGGACCCCATCCTACGAGCAGTACTTC

size: -
V: TRBV13
D: TRBD1
length: 17
J: TRBJ2-7
CDR3: CASSFLPGQGRIYEQYF
DNA: TGTGCCAGCAGCTTTCTCCCAGGACAGGGAAGAATCTACGAGCAGTACTTC

size: -
V: TRBV5-4
D: -
length: 14
J: TRBJ2-1
CDR3: CASSATGSYNEQFF
DNA: TGTGCCAGCAGCGCAACGGGGTCTTACAATGAGCAGTTCTTC

size: -
V: TRBV28
D: -
length: 13
J: TRBJ1-2
CDR3: CASSLGTLYGYTF
DNA: TGTGCCAGCAGTTTAGGGACACTCTATGGCTACACCTTC

size: -
V: TRBV30
D: -
length: 13
J: TRBJ1-1
CDR3: CAWNQDMNTEAFF
DNA: TGTGCCTGGAACCAGGATATGAACACTGAAGCTTTCTTT

size: -
V: TRBV25-1
D: -
length: 15
J: TRBJ2-3
CDR3: CASSLAGRLTDTQYF
DNA: TGTGCCAGCAGTCTAGCAGGACGACTCACAGATACGCAGTATTTT

size: once
V: TRBV5-1
D: TRBD1
length: 15
J: TRBJ1-1
CDR3: CASSLAGQGFTEAFF
DNA: TGCGCCAGCAGCTTGGCCGGACAGGGGTTCACTGAAGCTTTCTTT

size: -
V: TRBV5-4
D: -
length: 15
J: TRBJ2-7
CDR3: CASSLRGGYSYEQYF
DNA: TGTGCCAGCAGCTTGAGAGGCGGCTACTCCTACGAGCAGTACTTC

size: once
V: TRBV27
D: TRBD1
length: 13
J: TRBJ2-7
CDR3: CASTGQGSYEQYF
DNA: TGTGCCAGCACGGGACAGGGCTCCTACGAGCAGTACTTC

size: -
V: TRBV5-1
D: -
length: 14
J: TRBJ2-3
CDR3: CASNRASTTDTQYF
DNA: TGCGCCAGCAATCGGGCTAGCACCACAGATACGCAGTATTTT

size: -
V: TRBV24-1
D: TRBD1
length: 16
J: TRBJ2-7
CDR3: CATSDPLGQGSHEQYF
DNA: TGTGCCACCAGTGATCCGCTGGGACAGGGGTCCCACGAGCAGTACTTC

size: -
V: TRBV5-1
D: TRBD1
length: 14
J: TRBJ2-5
CDR3: CASSSGTGEETQYF
DNA: TGCGCCAGCAGCTCCGGGACAGGGGAGGAGACCCAGTACTTC

size: once
V: TRBV27
D: -
length: 15
J: TRBJ2-1
CDR3: CASSLAATPYNEQFF
DNA: TGTGCCAGCAGTTTAGCAGCGACCCCCTACAATGAGCAGTTCTTC

size: -
V: TRBV5-1
D: TRBD2
length: 15
J: TRBJ2-2
CDR3: CASSLLLAGNGELFF
DNA: TGCGCCAGCAGCTTGTTGCTAGCGGGGAACGGGGAGCTGTTTTTT

size: -
V: TRBV27
D: TRBD2
length: 13
J: TRBJ2-7
CDR3: CASSPGRVYEQYF
DNA: TGTGCCAGCAGCCCCGGGAGGGTCTACGAGCAGTACTTC

size: -
V: TRBV10-1
D: -
length: 15
J: TRBJ1-1
CDR3: CASRERRGTNTEAFF
DNA: TGCGCCAGCAGGGAACGACGGGGGACGAACACTGAAGCTTTCTTT

size: -
V: TRBV21-1
D: -
length: 19
J: TRBJ1-1
CDR3: CASSKVGPSWTVVMTEAFF
DNA: TGTGCCAGCAGCAAAGTGGGGCCGAGCTGGACCGTCGTGATGACTGAAGCTTTCTTT

size: -
V: TRBV5-1
D: -
length: 15
J: TRBJ1-2
CDR3: CASSEDQGINYGYTF
DNA: TGCGCCAGCAGCGAAGACCAGGGGATTAACTATGGCTACACCTTC

size: -
V: TRBV5-1
D: TRBD1
length: 15
J: TRBJ2-1
CDR3: CASSLAGTGFDEQFF
DNA: TGCGCCAGCAGCTTGGCCGGGACAGGGTTCGATGAGCAGTTCTTC

size: -
V: TRBV3-1/TRBV3-2
D: -
length: 15
J: TRBJ2-5
CDR3: CASSQDTGFRETQYF
DNA: TGTGCCAGCAGCCAAGACACCGGGTTCCGGGAGACCCAGTACTTC

size: -
V: TRBV5-6
D: TRBD2
length: 12
J: TRBJ2-1
CDR3: CASSGTSGVWFF
DNA: TGTGCCAGCAGCGGGACTAGCGGGGTATGGTTCTTC

size: -
V: TRBV5-6
D: TRBD2
length: 16
J: TRBJ2-1
CDR3: CASSLKAGGRYNEQFF
DNA: TGTGCCAGCAGCTTAAAAGCGGGGGGGAGGTACAATGAGCAGTTCTTC

size: -
V: TRBV6-5
D: TRBD2
length: 16
J: TRBJ2-3
CDR3: CASSYSWAGGSDTQYF
DNA: TGTGCCAGCAGTTACTCTTGGGCGGGAGGGTCAGATACGCAGTATTTT

size: -
V: TRBV4-1
D: -
length: 15
J: TRBJ2-2
CDR3: CASSQVLRVTGELFF
DNA: TGCGCCAGCAGCCAAGTTCTAAGAGTCACCGGGGAGCTGTTTTTT

size: few
V: TRBV6-6
D: TRBD2
length: 19
J: TRBJ2-1
CDR3: CASSLTGLVAGGRDNEQFF
DNA: TGTGCCAGCAGTCTAACGGGTTTGGTAGCGGGAGGGAGGGACAATGAGCAGTTCTTC

size: -
V: TRBV19
D: -
length: 13
J: TRBJ2-7
CDR3: CASSIVGAAEQYF
DNA: TGTGCCAGTAGTATAGTGGGGGCGGCCGAGCAGTACTTC

size: -
V: TRBV18
D: TRBD1
length: 17
J: TRBJ1-4
CDR3: CASSARNGQANNEKLFF
DNA: TGTGCCAGCTCAGCGAGGAATGGACAGGCGAATAATGAAAAACTGTTTTTT

size: -
V: TRBV18
D: -
length: 15
J: TRBJ1-3
CDR3: CASSPTRGGGNTIYF
DNA: TGTGCCAGCTCACCCACCCGCGGGGGAGGAAACACCATATATTTT

size: once
V: TRBV13
D: TRBD1
length: 15
J: TRBJ2-3
CDR3: CASSVLDRGTDTQYF
DNA: TGTGCCAGCAGCGTCCTAGACAGGGGCACAGATACGCAGTATTTT

size: -
V: TRBV11-3
D: -
length: 15
J: TRBJ1-1
CDR3: CASSSGHGARTEAFF
DNA: TGTGCCAGCAGCTCTGGACATGGGGCGCGGACTGAAGCTTTCTTT

size: -
V: TRBV24-1
D: -
length: 14
J: TRBJ2-1
CDR3: CATSVTGLRNEQFF
DNA: TGTGCCACCAGTGTCACAGGGCTCCGCAATGAGCAGTTCTTC

size: -
V: TRBV24-1
D: TRBD1
length: 16
J: TRBJ2-5
CDR3: CATSEPGQGIVETQYF
DNA: TGTGCCACCAGTGAGCCGGGACAGGGTATCGTCGAGACCCAGTACTTC

size: -
V: TRBV29-1
D: TRBD1
length: 16
J: TRBJ1-4
CDR3: CSVEIGTGLTNEKLFF
DNA: TGCAGCGTTGAAATCGGGACAGGGTTAACTAATGAAAAACTGTTTTTT

size: -
V: TRBV7-6
D: -
length: 15
J: TRBJ1-2
CDR3: CASSLGYREGYGYTF
DNA: TGTGCCAGCAGCTTAGGATACAGGGAAGGCTATGGCTACACCTTC